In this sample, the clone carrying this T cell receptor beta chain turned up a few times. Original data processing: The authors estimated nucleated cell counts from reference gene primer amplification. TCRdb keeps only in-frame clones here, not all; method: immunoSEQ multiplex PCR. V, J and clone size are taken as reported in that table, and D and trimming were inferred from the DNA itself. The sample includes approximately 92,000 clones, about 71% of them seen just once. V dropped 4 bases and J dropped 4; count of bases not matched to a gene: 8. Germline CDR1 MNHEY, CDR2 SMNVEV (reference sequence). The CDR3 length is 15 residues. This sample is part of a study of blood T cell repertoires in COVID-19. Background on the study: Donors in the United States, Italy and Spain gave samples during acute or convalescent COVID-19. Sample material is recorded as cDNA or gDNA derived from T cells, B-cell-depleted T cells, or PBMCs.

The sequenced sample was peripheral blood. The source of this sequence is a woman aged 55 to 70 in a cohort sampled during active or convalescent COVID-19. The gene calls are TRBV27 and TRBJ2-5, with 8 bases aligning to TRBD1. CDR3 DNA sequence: TGTGCCAGCAGTTCACCGGGGACAGGAGGAGAGACCCAGTACTTC. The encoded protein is CASSSPGTGGETQYF.